This T cell receptor (beta chain) was recovered during a study of CD8 T cells in ankylosing spondylitis. The study, taken as a whole, reports: Eight highly homologous variants made up a TCR beta motif, and this motif appeared characteristic of ankylosing spondylitis blood.

Germline assignment: CDR1 MDHEN and CDR2 SYDVKM. The length of the CDR3 is 15 residues. V lost 1 base and J 6 bases, leaving 13 bases between the germline ends. This clonotype turned up a few times. Its antigen is not known. A single record per CDR3 protein comes from TCRdb applying MiXCR to the 5' RACE reads. The sample lists a few hundred thousand distinct CDR3 sequences; 20% to 25% were seen once. Sequenced input: blood, either unsorted or a sorted T cell fraction (not recorded which). The chain is built from TRBV28 and TRBJ1-5; D unclear. This sequence originates from a male donor with ankylosing spondylitis. In nucleotides, the CDR3 is TGTGCCAGCAGTTTATCGGTCGGGGAGGGTCAGCCCCAGCATTTT. Translated, it gives CASSLSVGEGQPQHF.